The 20 T cell receptor beta chains below all came from one sample that was sequenced in a study of cytomegalovirus exposure and HLA in healthy donors. It was with 60 Vbeta and 13 Jbeta primers that the PCR ran. The protocol was immunoSEQ multiplex PCR, while the TCRdb copy is restricted to in-frame clones and leaves out a portion. The table lists 70,000 to 100,000 clones. The sequenced sample was PBMCs. The receptors originated from a man younger than 35 in good health and CMV-seropositive.

The chain combines TRBV7-9 with TRBJ2-1; perhaps TRBD1 as D (5 bases). The V gene lost 5 bases and the J gene lost 0 bases, with 8 bases spanning the gap. The CDR3 is 14 amino acids. The germline V gene encodes CDR1 SEHNR and CDR2 FQNEAQ (reference sequence). The CDR3: CASSRQSSYNEQFF. The CDR3 DNA reads TGTGCCAGCAGCCGACAGAGCTCCTACAATGAGCAGTTCTTC.

The chain combines TRBV19 with TRBJ1-3, with D hard to call. The CDR3 totals 15 residues. Germline-derived CDR1 and CDR2 are LNHDA and SQIVND (reference sequence). The ends were cut back, 5 bases at V and 0 bases at J, with 11 bases in the middle. The CDR3: CASSPSGYSGNTIYF. Here the CDR3 DNA reads TGTGCCAGTAGTCCATCAGGCTACTCTGGAAACACCATATATTTT.

The chain recombines TRBV28 with TRBJ2-7; D is perhaps TRBD1 (6 bases). V was cut by 2 bases and J by 5 bases, with 10 bases left in between. Germline values: CDR1 MDHEN, CDR2 SYDVKM. The CDR3 length is 13 residues. The CDR3 sequence is CASSLQGIHEQYF. The CDR3 nucleotides are TGTGCCAGCAGTTTACAGGGGATCCACGAGCAGTACTTC.

The chain joins TRBV5-6 to TRBJ2-1, with TRBD2 matching over 7 bases. Trimming removed 4 bases from V and 4 bases from J; junction bases left unmatched: 8. The germline gives CDR1 SGHDT, CDR2 YYEEEE. The CDR3 is made up of 15 amino acids. The CDR3 loop is CASSVLADLYNEQFF. The CDR3 DNA follows: TGTGCCAGCAGCGTTCTAGCGGACCTTTACAATGAGCAGTTCTTC.

The rearrangement links TRBV28 to TRBJ1-4, with 7 bases fitting TRBD1. Germline CDR1 MDHEN, CDR2 SYDVKM. With 4 bases clipped from V and 7 bases from J, the junction kept 12 bases outside the gene matches. The CDR3 is 16 amino acids. For the CDR3, the DNA is TGTGCCAGCAGTTCCCCCCCCGGAGGGGGCGGTGAAAAACTGTTTTTT. It codes for CASSSPPGGGGEKLFF.

The chain is built from TRBV6-1 and TRBJ1-1; D is ambiguous. The CDR3 has 13 amino acids. The V gene lost 5 bases and the J gene lost 0 bases, with 7 bases spanning the gap. In germline, CDR1 is MNHNS, CDR2 SASEGT. CDR3 bases: TGTGCCAGCAGTATTCATCTGAACACTGAAGCTTTCTTT. Protein sequence: CASSIHLNTEAFF.

The genes are TRBV28 and TRBJ2-5; TRBD2 is a possible D gene (5 bases). V lost 2 bases and J lost 0, with 10 bases in between. CDR3 length equals 15 residues. The germline CDR1 and CDR2 sequences are MDHEN and SYDVKM. Here the CDR3 DNA reads TGTGCCAGCAGTTTACCCCGGGAATACCAAGAGACCCAGTACTTC. It is translated as CASSLPREYQETQYF.

V usage is TRBV6-1 and J usage is TRBJ1-2; D possibly corresponds to TRBD1 (6 bases). The CDR3 loop spans 13 amino acids. Germline CDR1 MNHNS, CDR2 SASEGT. V lost 4 bases and J 2 bases, leaving 8 bases between the germline ends. As DNA, the CDR3 is TGTGCCAGCAGTGTCCAGGGGAACTATGGCTACACCTTC. Protein sequence: CASSVQGNYGYTF.

The chain combines TRBV4-1 with TRBJ1-1; D might be TRBD1 (5 bases). CDR3 length: 13 residues. CDR1 and CDR2 from the germline V gene are MGHRA and YSYEKL. Trimming removed 0 bases at V and 11 bases at J, with 13 bases between. This CDR3 reads CASSQDKGHDAFF. The CDR3 nucleotides are TGCGCCAGCAGCCAAGACAAGGGGCATGATGCTTTCTTT.

V usage is TRBV9 and J usage is TRBJ1-1; possibly TRBD1 for D (6 bases). This CDR3 has 15 residues. Germline CDR1 reads SGDLS; CDR2 reads YYNGEE. Trimming took 3 bases from V and 0 from J, leaving 12 bases between them. The CDR3 is CASSARTVLNTEAFF. CDR3 DNA: TGTGCCAGCAGCGCACGGACAGTGCTGAACACTGAAGCTTTCTTT.

The chain is built from TRBV7-9 and TRBJ1-3, with D possibly matching TRBD1 (5 bases). Between the trimmed V and J ends, which lost 8 bases and 4 bases, there was a span of 15 bases. Germline V CDR1 and CDR2: SEHNR, FQNEAQ (reference sequence). CDR3 length: 14 residues. For the CDR3, the DNA is TGTGCCAGCGCCCGCCCGCAGGGAGGAAACACCATATATTTT. The encoded protein is CASARPQGGNTIYF.

The V call is TRBV7-2, the J call TRBJ2-7; 7 bases are shared with TRBD1. Germline CDR1 reads SGHTA; CDR2 reads FQGNSA. V lost 5 bases and J lost 0; bases outside the gene matches: 13. This CDR3 has 17 residues. CDR3 sequence (DNA): TGTGCCAGCAGCGCAGCTTCGCAGGGGGTTCTCTCCTACGAGCAGTACTTC. It encodes CASSAASQGVLSYEQYF.

CDR3 sequence reads: CASSSSVDTEAFF. The CDR3 DNA is TGTGCCAGCAGTTCGTCAGTCGACACTGAAGCTTTCTTT. The rearrangement links TRBV6-5 to TRBJ1-1, with no clear D. The CDR3 is 13 residues long. Per the germline V gene, CDR1 is MNHEY and CDR2 is SVGAGI. Trimming left V 4 bases short and J 3 bases short, with 9 bases between.

This chain links TRBV14 with TRBJ2-3, with a weak D call TRBD1 (6 bases). Trimming took off 4 bases at V and 2 bases at J, with 10 bases between the two ends. The CDR3 consists of 14 residues. Germline loops: CDR1 SGHDN, CDR2 FVKESK. CDR3 DNA sequence: TGTGCCAGCAGCCGTGGACAGATCACAGATACGCAGTATTTT. Its protein product is CASSRGQITDTQYF.

The rearrangement uses TRBV18 and TRBJ2-1, with TRBD2 identical over 7 bases. Germline-derived CDR1 and CDR2 are KGHSH and LQKENI. The V segment lost 3 bases and the J segment 10 bases; nucleotides outside the gene matches: 6. This CDR3 region has 13 residues. The CDR3 sequence is CASSPRLAQEQFF. CDR3 DNA sequence: TGTGCCAGCTCACCCCGACTAGCTCAGGAGCAGTTCTTC.

This chain links TRBV5-1 with TRBJ1-1; D is unresolved. Germline CDR1 SGHRS, CDR2 YFSETQ. V gave up 1 base and J gave up 3 bases, with 10 bases separating them. This CDR3 has 14 residues. Here the CDR3 reads CASSLWYGDTEAFF. Here the CDR3 DNA reads TGCGCCAGCAGCTTGTGGTACGGAGACACTGAAGCTTTCTTT.

This chain uses TRBV28 with TRBJ1-5, with D unresolved. V gave up 5 bases and J gave up 0 bases, with 23 bases separating them. Germline CDR1 is MDHEN and CDR2 is SYDVKM. The CDR3 contains 19 residues. The CDR3 DNA follows: TGTGCCAGCAGTCCCCCCGGTATGGGAGCCCCCTATAGCAATCAGCCCCAGCATTTT. This translates into CASSPPGMGAPYSNQPQHF.

The V gene is TRBV7-9, the J gene TRBJ2-1; TRBD1 matches 7 bases. The CDR3 consists of 14 residues. Germline V gene lookup returns CDR1 SEHNR and CDR2 FQNEAQ (reference sequence). V gave up 2 bases and J gave up 8 bases; unmatched junction bases: 6. This CDR3 is CASSLIRDSDEQFF. The DNA of the CDR3 is TGTGCCAGCAGCTTAATCAGGGACAGCGATGAGCAGTTCTTC.

This chain uses TRBV7-8 with TRBJ1-3; possible D gene TRBD1, 6 bases. The CDR3 length is 13 residues. The V gene's germline CDR1 is SGHVS and CDR2 FQNEAQ. The V end lost 9 bases, the J end lost 4 bases, and 13 bases lay between the germline ends. In nucleotides, the CDR3 is TGTGCCAGTGGGGGGGGGCTCGGAAACACCATATATTTT. It specifies CASGGGLGNTIYF.

About this clone: One end of the junction is discordant with germline, which a read error may explain. The V and J genes are TRBV2 and TRBJ1-1; TRBD1 agrees at 12 bases. This CDR3 spans 12 amino acids. Germline V gene lookup returns CDR1 SNHLY and CDR2 FYNNEI. CDR3 amino acids: CASTQTGTGGIF. The CDR3 region has the DNA TGTGCCAGCACCCAAACCGGGACAGGGGGCATCTTT.